The subject of this entry is one TCR beta chain. Its antigen remains undetermined. There are no base qualities to consult, and no much larger clone falls within one base. These data come from a study of T cells in Graves' hyperthyroidism and ophthalmopathy (dated by TCRdb to the late 2010s). With respect to the entire study: Peripheral blood was sampled at the time of initial diagnosis, prior to any treatment. To identify TCR V-J signatures that set the groups apart, the researchers used a discovery cohort of 95 to 100 patients, made up of 43 with Graves' ophthalmopathy and 57 with stable Graves' hyperthyroidism. Prospective prediction of ophthalmopathy was tested in an independent validation cohort consisting of 18 hyperthyroidism patients and 15 to 17 patients who later progressed to ophthalmopathy. The approximately 98 discovery patients were randomly divided into training and test sets at a 7:3 ratio. Thyroid tissue and blood T-cell repertoires from over 5 Graves' hyperthyroidism patients were also compared in the study. Following sampling, methimazole starting at 30 mg daily was given to hyperthyroidism patients, and high-dose intravenous methylprednisolone was given to ophthalmopathy patients. The paper describes TCR Vbeta CDR3 sequencing of 135 peripheral blood samples, made up of 43 ophthalmopathy patients, 70 to 75 hyperthyroidism patients and approximately 17 progressor patients.

Stable Graves' hyperthyroidism was defined as the absence of progression to ophthalmopathy over 18 months of follow-up. Hyperthyroidism patients were newly diagnosed, had a disease duration of under 2 months, and were aged 18 to 65 years. Patients with uncontrolled infections, other autoimmune diseases, pregnancy or lactation were excluded. Clinical symptoms, serum thyroxine and TRAb, thyroid ultrasound, and orbital computed tomography formed the basis for the diagnoses. Ficoll-Paque density gradient centrifugation was used to isolate PBMCs from about 10 ml of fresh peripheral blood. Total RNA was extracted with Trizol reagent, and quality was checked on an Agilent 2100 Bioanalyzer. The V and J ends are trimmed by 11 bases and 4 bases, leaving 17 bases between them. The germline V gene (reference sequence) provides CDR1 SGHAT and CDR2 FQDESV. The CDR3 holds 13 amino acids from the cysteine to the phenylalanine. This entry keeps only the CDR3 DNA: 39 bases, framed from base 1.

Study-wide findings and limitations: In validation, progression to ophthalmopathy was predicted by the model with 70.59% sensitivity and around 75% specificity, a median of about 6.4 months before onset. No statistical method was used to fix the sample size in advance, and group allocation was not hidden from the investigators. A model built on a 13 V-J signature distinguished ophthalmopathy from stable hyperthyroidism, reaching 87.88% sensitivity and approximately 81% specificity in cross-validation and 80%/75% in testing. Most expanded thyroid clonotypes (frequency above 0.001) were also detected in blood, suggesting blood repertoires may reflect thyroid immune responses.

The TCR beta CDR3 regions were amplified from the RNA transcripts. The first round of RT-PCR for the TCR CDR3 was performed with the HTBI primer set and the Qiagen OneStep RT-PCR kit. A second multiplex PCR round built the libraries, followed by size selection and purification. Libraries were sequenced paired-end with 100 bp reads on an Illumina HiSeq2000. Under the source paper's analysis protocol: SOAPnuke was used to process the raw data, removing reads that contained adapters or uncalled bases, had a mean Phred below 15, or lacked an exact match to the constant primer or identifier. High-quality paired reads were merged using COPE v1.2.5, and each unique nucleotide sequence was defined as a clonotype. MiTCR v1.1 was used to align clonotypes to the IMGT TRBV, TRBD and TRBJ reference segments. The analysis included only V-J combinations with a frequency above 0.0001, which together covered around 99% of the repertoires. The TCS score was defined as the ratio of F50 (clonal expansion) to E x V (chaos), calculated using BLOSUM62-based TCRdist between CDR3 peptides within each V-J. Welch's t-statistics and random forest reduced approximately 520 V-J features to 10 to 15, which were used in a naive Bayes classifier (R e1071). Thyroid-blood repertoire similarity was quantified with the Morisita-Horn index. The public sequencing data were trimmed at Q25 with fastp and processed into clonotypes with MiXCR by TCRdb, which kept only in-frame beta chains. Identical CDR3 proteins give one entry, which carries the most common genes and DNA. TCRdb's processing, not the authors', yielded these V and J calls. Present in this sample are around 760,000 distinct CDR3 sequences, over 35% of which were seen just once. Of the sample, around 30% falls within the top ten clones.

This clonotype was sampled from a middle-aged woman with Graves' hyperthyroidism. Sequencing was performed on blood. This sequence uses TRBV11-1 and TRBJ1-1; a tentative D match to TRBD1 spans 6 bases. In nucleotides, the sequence is TGTGCCTGCCCCGACACAGGGAGCACTGAAGCTTTCTTT. Its protein product is CACPDTGSTEAFF.